Sequencing of this T cell receptor beta chain was carried out in a study of CD8+CD57+ T cells in acquired aplastic anemia. Genomic DNA, serving as template, underwent TCR beta VDJ and CDR3 profiling. TCRdb reprocessed the reads with MiXCR, giving one entry per CDR3 protein. The sample holds 150,000 to 200,000 distinct CDR3 sequences; around 60% are singletons and the top ten take under 60%. The CDR3 runs 15 residues. Germline CDR1 SGHTA, CDR2 FQGTGA. V was clipped by 4 bases and J by 1 base, with 8 bases between them. General study results and limits: Overlap between patients and controls comprised about 28 CD8+ CDR3 sequences.

With respect to this clonotype: The antigen is not known.

Material for sequencing was sorted CD4+, CD8+, or CD8+CD57+ T cells (not recorded which) from PBMCs. The sequence derives from a human donor in good health. This chain uses TRBV7-3 with TRBJ2-6; D gene ambiguous. The CDR3 DNA reads TGTGCCAGCAGCTCCACGCTTTCTGGGGCCAACGTCCTGACTTTC. This gives the protein CASSSTLSGANVLTF.